This T cell receptor (beta chain) was sequenced for a study of identical twins. Regarding the study as a whole: Analyses of zero insertions could be partly confounded by invariant MAIT and iNKT cells.

Germline assignment: CDR1 SGHRS and CDR2 YFSETQ. Trimming removed 4 bases at V and 0 bases at J, with 17 bases between. CDR3 size: 16 residues. TCRdb re-called the 5' RACE reads through MiXCR, storing one row per CDR3 protein. There are about 530,000 distinct CDR3 sequences in the sample; 20% to 25% occur only once, and 0.45% to 0.5% lies in the top ten. This clonotype was detected only a few times. Antigen unknown. Another study also made use of these data, one on yellow fever vaccine responses in identical twins.

The clonotype comes from a woman aged 18-30 years in good health. The chain carries TRBV5-1 and TRBJ2-7; TRBD1 is a possible D gene (7 bases). Input material: CD4+ T cells sorted from blood. CDR3 sequence reads: CASSIKQGTPSYEQYF. The CDR3 DNA is TGCGCCAGCAGCATCAAACAGGGGACTCCCTCCTACGAGCAGTACTTC.